This T cell receptor (beta chain) stems from a study of cytomegalovirus exposure and HLA in healthy donors. Looking at the study overall: An early release of data contained 75 million to 90 million unique TCRs, which came from HLA-typed donors. Study results and limitations: In an earlier analysis, most TCR beta V segments were productive about 87% or about 30% of the time. There were some V segments, including TRBV6-2 and TRBV6-3, excluded as indistinguishable. It was reportedly the case that the classifier diagnosed cytomegalovirus status with high specificity and sensitivity.

V was clipped by 0 bases and J by 10 bases, with 6 bases between them. Per the germline V gene, CDR1 is MGHRA and CDR2 is YSYEKL. CDR3 length equals 12 residues. As to this clone: Its antigen is as yet unknown.

The PCR ran on 60 Vbeta and 13 Jbeta primers. Profiling relied on immunoSEQ multiplex PCR, and the TCRdb table lists in-frame clones only, not all of them. The sample includes some 91,000 clones, approximately 72% of them seen just once. The rearrangement joins TRBV4-1 to TRBJ1-4, with D unclear. The source of this sequence is a man between 35 and 55 years old in good health and CMV-seropositive. Sequences were obtained from PBMCs. DNA for the CDR3: TGCGCCAGCAGCCAAGATTCCGGAAAACTGTTTTTT. Its protein product is CASSQDSGKLFF.